These T cell receptor beta chains were read from a single sample in a study of T-cell memory formation after mild COVID-19. MiXCR, run by TCRdb on the 5' RACE reads, gives a single entry per CDR3 protein. Here the sample spans about 110,000 distinct CDR3 sequences, approximately 15% being singletons. What was sequenced was PBMCs or a T cell subset sorted from them (not recorded which). The receptors originated from a man between 18 and 35 years old who had mild COVID-19 (a few samples of this study predate the infection). Cell type and time point are not known. Each CDR3 is given without its conserved first and last residue. Fields, in order: J gene, CDR3 length, V gene, CDR3 protein.

J: TRBJ1-2
length: 12
V: TRBV9
CDR3: ASSVVQGSGGYT

J: TRBJ2-3
length: 12
V: TRBV24-1
CDR3: ATSDNMWTDTQY

J: TRBJ2-1
length: 12
V: TRBV6-5
CDR3: ASSYSGGSDEQF

J: TRBJ1-1
length: 13
V: TRBV4-1
CDR3: ASSHVTGGNTEAF

J: TRBJ1-6
length: 16
V: TRBV4-1
CDR3: ASSLHPWETGVVSPLH

J: TRBJ2-1
length: 13
V: TRBV9
CDR3: ASSVGSVLYNEQF

J: TRBJ2-7
length: 17
V: TRBV21-1
CDR3: ASSLSGGLLPLFPYEQY

J: TRBJ2-1
length: 14
V: TRBV7-6
CDR3: ASSSGRPSSYNEQF

J: TRBJ2-3
length: 11
V: TRBV3-1
CDR3: ASSQELDHTQY

J: TRBJ1-2
length: 10
V: TRBV7-2
CDR3: ASSLENYGYT

J: TRBJ1-2
length: 13
V: TRBV10-2
CDR3: ASSENAGYNYGYT

J: TRBJ1-4
length: 12
V: TRBV20-1
CDR3: SAGDRGTNEKLF

J: TRBJ2-2
length: 14
V: TRBV7-6
CDR3: ASSWTGTSASGELF

J: TRBJ2-7
length: 12
V: TRBV10-3
CDR3: AISESQGAYEQY

J: TRBJ1-2
length: 13
V: TRBV6-2/TRBV6-3
CDR3: ASSQTGGYNYGYT

J: TRBJ1-1
length: 12
V: TRBV3-1
CDR3: ASSPDRDDTEAF

J: TRBJ2-1
length: 15
V: TRBV14
CDR3: ASSPRDLVAVWDEQF

J: TRBJ2-1
length: 11
V: TRBV3-1
CDR3: AAGGSSYNEQF

J: TRBJ2-1
length: 11
V: TRBV12-3/TRBV12-4
CDR3: ASSTRQYNEQF

J: TRBJ2-7
length: 10
V: TRBV29-1
CDR3: SAMGRAYEQY

J: TRBJ2-7
length: 14
V: TRBV7-6
CDR3: ASSLGSGVSSYEQY

J: TRBJ1-2
length: 14
V: TRBV20-1
CDR3: SARDGQGITNYGYT

J: TRBJ1-5
length: 12
V: TRBV12-3/TRBV12-4
CDR3: ASRLGQRNQPQH

J: TRBJ1-1
length: 10
V: TRBV6-2/TRBV6-3
CDR3: ASSFRVTEAF

J: TRBJ2-1
length: 15
V: TRBV5-5
CDR3: ASRATTRTSSYNEQF

J: TRBJ2-2
length: 12
V: TRBV7-9
CDR3: ASSLTSLAGELF

J: TRBJ2-5
length: 12
V: TRBV7-6
CDR3: ASSSSLASETQY

J: TRBJ2-7
length: 12
V: TRBV27
CDR3: ASSAKGDGYEQY

J: TRBJ2-1
length: 11
V: TRBV6-6
CDR3: ASSPGQNNEQF

J: TRBJ2-7
length: 12
V: TRBV20-1
CDR3: SAWKGGAFDEQY

J: TRBJ2-1
length: 8
V: TRBV7-9
CDR3: ASKAGEQF

J: TRBJ2-2
length: 16
V: TRBV11-3
CDR3: ASSGLLLMGGNTGELF

J: TRBJ2-1
length: 14
V: TRBV27
CDR3: ASTDAGLAGDNEQF

J: TRBJ2-4
length: 12
V: TRBV20-1
CDR3: SARVRIAKNIQY

J: TRBJ1-5
length: 11
V: TRBV6-5
CDR3: ASSYGSTQPQH

J: TRBJ2-1
length: 14
V: TRBV7-9
CDR3: ASRPQGKRLYNEQF

J: TRBJ2-7
length: 11
V: TRBV20-1
CDR3: SANLGGPSEQY